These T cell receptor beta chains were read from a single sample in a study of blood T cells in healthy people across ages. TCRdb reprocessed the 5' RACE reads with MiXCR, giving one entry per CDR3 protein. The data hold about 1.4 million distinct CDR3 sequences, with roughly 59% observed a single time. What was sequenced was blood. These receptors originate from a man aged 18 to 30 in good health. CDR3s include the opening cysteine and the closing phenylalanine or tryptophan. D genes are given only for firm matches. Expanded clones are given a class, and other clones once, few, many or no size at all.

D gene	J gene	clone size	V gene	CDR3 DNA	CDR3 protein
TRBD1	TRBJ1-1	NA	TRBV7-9	TGTGCCAGCAGCCAGAAACAGGGGATGAGCACTGAAGCTTTCTTT	CASSQKQGMSTEAFF
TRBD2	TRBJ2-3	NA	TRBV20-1	TGCAGTGCTAGAGATAGGGCACGAGCGGGGGGGGATACGCAGTATTTT	CSARDRARAGGDTQYF
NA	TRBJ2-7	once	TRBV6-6	TGTGCCAGCATTCCCCTCGACAGTCCCTACGAGCAGTACTTC	CASIPLDSPYEQYF
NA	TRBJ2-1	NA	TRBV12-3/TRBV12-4	TGTGCCAGCAGTTCGCTCTATACTTACAATGAGCAGTTCTTC	CASSSLYTYNEQFF
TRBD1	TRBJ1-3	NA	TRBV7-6	TGTGCCAGCAGCTTAGCCCGGACAGGGAAAGTAGGTGGAAACACCATATATTTT	CASSLARTGKVGGNTIYF
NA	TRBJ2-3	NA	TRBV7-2	TGTGCCAGCAGCTTAGTATTGGTGGATACGCAGTATTTT	CASSLVLVDTQYF
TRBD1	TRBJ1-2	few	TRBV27	TGTGCCAGCGGTATGACAGGGGGCGCGGAGGGCTACACCTTC	CASGMTGGAEGYTF
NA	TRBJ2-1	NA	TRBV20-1	TGCAGTGCCCAGGAGTGGGTCGGGGACTCCTACAATGAGCAGTTCTTC	CSAQEWVGDSYNEQFF
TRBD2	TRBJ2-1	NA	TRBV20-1	TGCAGTGCTAGGGATGGACTAGGCAATGAGCAGTTCTTC	CSARDGLGNEQFF
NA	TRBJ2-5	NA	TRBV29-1	TGCAGCGTCTGGACGGGGGAGACCCAGTACTTC	CSVWTGETQYF
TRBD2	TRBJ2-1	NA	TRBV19	TGTGCCACTTCTAGCGGGAGGGTTATGACTCAGTTCTTC	CATSSGRVMTQFF
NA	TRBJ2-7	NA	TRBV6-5	TGTGCCAGCAGTTACTCCGGGGGCGGCGAGCAGTACTTC	CASSYSGGGEQYF
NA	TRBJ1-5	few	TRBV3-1	TGTGCCAGCAGCCATGGCGATTCGGATCAGCCCCAGCATTTT	CASSHGDSDQPQHF
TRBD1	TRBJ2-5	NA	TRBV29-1	TGCAGCGTTCGCGGCGCGACAGGGGGCTCGGGAGAACAGTACTTC	CSVRGATGGSGEQYF
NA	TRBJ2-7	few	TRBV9	TGTGCCAGCAGCTACCGGGATAGCGGACCCTACGAGCAGTACTTC	CASSYRDSGPYEQYF
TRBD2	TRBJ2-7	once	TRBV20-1	TGCAGTGCTAGAGACCCCGGGACTATGCTCTACTACGAGCAGTACTTC	CSARDPGTMLYYEQYF
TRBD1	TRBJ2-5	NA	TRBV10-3	TGTGCCATCAGCCGGACAGGAGAGACCCAGTACTTC	CAISRTGETQYF
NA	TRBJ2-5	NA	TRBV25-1	TGTGCCAGCACCGCCTTGGGAGAGACCCAGTACTTC	CASTALGETQYF
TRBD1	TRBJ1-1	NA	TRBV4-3	TGCGCCAGCAGCCCGGACAGGGGGCCCTTTAACACTGAAGCTTTCTTT	CASSPDRGPFNTEAFF
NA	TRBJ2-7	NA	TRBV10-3	TGTGCCATCAGTGACCCCGGGGTCTCCTACGAGCAGTACTTC	CAISDPGVSYEQYF
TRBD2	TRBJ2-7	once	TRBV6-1	TGTGCCAGCGAAGATAGCGGGAGTAGAGACGAGCAGTACTTC	CASEDSGSRDEQYF
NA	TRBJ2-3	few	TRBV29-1	TGCAGCGTTGTTGGGCCCATCACAGATACGCAGTATTTT	CSVVGPITDTQYF
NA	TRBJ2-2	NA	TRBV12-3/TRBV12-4	TGTGCCAGCAAGTTATCGGCGTATACCGGGGAGCTGTTTTTT	CASKLSAYTGELFF
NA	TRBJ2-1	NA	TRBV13	TGTGCCAGCAGCTTAGTAGCGGACTCCTACAATGAGCAGTTCTTC	CASSLVADSYNEQFF
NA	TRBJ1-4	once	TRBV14	TGTGCCAGCAGCCCTGGGCAGAAGGGCGAAAAACTGTTTTTT	CASSPGQKGEKLFF